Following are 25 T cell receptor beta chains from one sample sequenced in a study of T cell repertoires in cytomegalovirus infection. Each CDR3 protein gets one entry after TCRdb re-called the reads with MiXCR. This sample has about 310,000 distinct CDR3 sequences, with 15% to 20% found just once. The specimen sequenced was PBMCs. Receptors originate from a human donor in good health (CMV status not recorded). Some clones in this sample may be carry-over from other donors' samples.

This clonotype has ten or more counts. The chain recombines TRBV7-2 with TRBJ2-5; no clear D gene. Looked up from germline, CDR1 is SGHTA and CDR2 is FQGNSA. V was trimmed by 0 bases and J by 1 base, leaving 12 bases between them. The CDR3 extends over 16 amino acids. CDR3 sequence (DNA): TGTGCCAGCAGCTTAGCGTTGGTGGCTAGCCAAGAGACCCAGTACTTC. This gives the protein CASSLALVASQETQYF. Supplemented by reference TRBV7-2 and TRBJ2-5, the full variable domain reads GAGVSQSPSNKVTEKGKDVELRCDPISGHTALYWYRQSLGQGLEFLIYFQGNSAPDKSGLPSDRFSAERTGGSVSTLTIQRTQQEDSAVYLCASSLALVASQETQYFGPGTRLLVL.

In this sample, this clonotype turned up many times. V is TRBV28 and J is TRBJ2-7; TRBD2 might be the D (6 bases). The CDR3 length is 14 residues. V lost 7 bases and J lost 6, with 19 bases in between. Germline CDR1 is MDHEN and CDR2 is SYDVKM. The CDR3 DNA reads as TGTGCCAGCACCGACCACCCCGGAGCGGGCGAGCAGTACTTC. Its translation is CASTDHPGAGEQYF.

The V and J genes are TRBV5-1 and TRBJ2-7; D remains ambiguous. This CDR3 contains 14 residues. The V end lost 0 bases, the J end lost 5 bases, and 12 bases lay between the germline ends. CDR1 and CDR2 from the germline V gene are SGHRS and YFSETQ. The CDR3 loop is CASSLGTNSHEQYF. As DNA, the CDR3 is TGCGCCAGCAGCTTGGGTACCAACAGCCACGAGCAGTACTTC.

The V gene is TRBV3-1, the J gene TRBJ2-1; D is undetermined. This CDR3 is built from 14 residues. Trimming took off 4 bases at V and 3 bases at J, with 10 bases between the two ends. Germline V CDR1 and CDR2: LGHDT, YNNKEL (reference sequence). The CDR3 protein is CASSLSDHYNEQFF. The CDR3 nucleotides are TGTGCCAGCAGCCTCTCGGACCACTACAATGAGCAGTTCTTC.

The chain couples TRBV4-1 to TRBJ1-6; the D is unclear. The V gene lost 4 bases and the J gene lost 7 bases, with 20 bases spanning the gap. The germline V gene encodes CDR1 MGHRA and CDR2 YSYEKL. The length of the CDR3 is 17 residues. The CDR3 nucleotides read TGCGCCAGCAGCCTGAAGTCGAATATAGAATTAAATTCACCCCTCCACTTT. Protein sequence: CASSLKSNIELNSPLHF.

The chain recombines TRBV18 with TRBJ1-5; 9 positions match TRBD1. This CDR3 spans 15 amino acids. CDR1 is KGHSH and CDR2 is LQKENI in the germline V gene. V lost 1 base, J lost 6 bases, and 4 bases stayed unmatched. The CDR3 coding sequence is TGTGCCAGCTCACCACTCGGACAGGGGAGTCAGCCCCAGCATTTT. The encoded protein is CASSPLGQGSQPQHF. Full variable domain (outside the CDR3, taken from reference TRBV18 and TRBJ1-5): NAGVMQNPRHLVRRRGQEARLRCSPMKGHSHVYWYRQLPEEGLKFMVYLQKENIIDESGMPKERFSAEFPKEGPSILRIQQVVRGDSAAYFCASSPLGQGSQPQHFGDGTRLSIL.

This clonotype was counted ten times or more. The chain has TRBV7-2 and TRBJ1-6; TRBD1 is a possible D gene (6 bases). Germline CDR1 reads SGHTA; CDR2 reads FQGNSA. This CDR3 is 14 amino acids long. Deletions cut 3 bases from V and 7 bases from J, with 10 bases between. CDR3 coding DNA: TGTGCCAGCAGCTTCGGGGGGGGCAATTCACCCCTCCACTTT. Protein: CASSFGGGNSPLHF.

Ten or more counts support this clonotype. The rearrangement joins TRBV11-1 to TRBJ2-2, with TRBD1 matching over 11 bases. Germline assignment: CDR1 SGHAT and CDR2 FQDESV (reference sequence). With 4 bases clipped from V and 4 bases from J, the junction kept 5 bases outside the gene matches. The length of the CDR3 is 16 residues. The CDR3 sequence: CASSYSGTGGTGELFF. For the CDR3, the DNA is TGTGCCAGCAGCTATTCCGGGACAGGGGGCACCGGGGAGCTGTTTTTT.

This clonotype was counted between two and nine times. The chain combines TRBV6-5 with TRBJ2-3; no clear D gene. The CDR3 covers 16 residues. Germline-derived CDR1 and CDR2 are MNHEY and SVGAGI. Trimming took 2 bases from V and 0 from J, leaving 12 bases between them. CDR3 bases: TGTGCCAGCAGTTACCTGCCCAGCCCCAGCACAGATACGCAGTATTTT. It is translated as CASSYLPSPSTDTQYF.

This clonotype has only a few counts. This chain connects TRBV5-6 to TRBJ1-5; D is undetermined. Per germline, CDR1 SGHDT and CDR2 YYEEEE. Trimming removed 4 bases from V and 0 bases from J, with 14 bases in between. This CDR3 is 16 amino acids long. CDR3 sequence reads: CASSIGPTYSNQPQHF. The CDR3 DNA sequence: TGTGCCAGCAGCATTGGACCGACTTATAGCAATCAGCCCCAGCATTTT.

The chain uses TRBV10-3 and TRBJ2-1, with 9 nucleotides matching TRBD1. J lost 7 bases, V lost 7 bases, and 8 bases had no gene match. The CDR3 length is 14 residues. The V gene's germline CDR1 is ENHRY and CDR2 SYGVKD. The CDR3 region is CAITSDRGRNEQFF. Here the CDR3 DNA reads TGTGCCATCACCTCGGACAGGGGAAGGAATGAGCAGTTCTTC.

The CDR3 region has the DNA TGTGCCAGCAGCTTAGGCTCAGGGGCCACTGAAGCTTTCTTT. Translated: CASSLGSGATEAFF. V and J are TRBV7-9 and TRBJ1-1; D is perhaps TRBD1 (6 bases). V gave up 1 base and J gave up 4 bases, with 10 bases separating them. This CDR3 comprises 14 residues. Germline CDR1 and CDR2: SEHNR and FQNEAQ (reference sequence).

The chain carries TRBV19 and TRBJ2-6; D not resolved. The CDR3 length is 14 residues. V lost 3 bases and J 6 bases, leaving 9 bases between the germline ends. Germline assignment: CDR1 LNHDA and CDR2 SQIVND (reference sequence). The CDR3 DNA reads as TGTGCCAGTAGTATGGGGAAAGCGGCCAACGTCCTGACTTTC. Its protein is CASSMGKAANVLTF. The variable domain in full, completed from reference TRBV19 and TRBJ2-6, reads DGGITQSPKYLFRKEGQNVTLSCEQNLNHDAMYWYRQDPGQGLRLIYYSQIVNDFQKGDIAEGYSVSREKKESFPLTVTSAQKNPTAFYLCASSMGKAANVLTFGAGSRLTVL.

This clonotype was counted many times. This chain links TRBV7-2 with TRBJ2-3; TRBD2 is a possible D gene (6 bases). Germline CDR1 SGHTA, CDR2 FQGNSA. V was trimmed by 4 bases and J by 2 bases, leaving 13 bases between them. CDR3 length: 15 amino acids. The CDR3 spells CASSSPGLNTDTQYF. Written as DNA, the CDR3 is TGTGCCAGCAGCTCCCCGGGACTTAACACAGATACGCAGTATTTT.

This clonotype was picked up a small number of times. The CDR3 DNA reads as TGTGCCAGCAGGGCCCCAGGGGACAGGGGGACTTCTAACTATGGCTACACCTTC. As protein: CASRAPGDRGTSNYGYTF. J is TRBJ1-2 and V is TRBV2; 11 bases map to TRBD1. This CDR3 has 18 amino acids. In germline, CDR1 is SNHLY, CDR2 FYNNEI. V was clipped by 6 bases and J by 0 bases; unmatched bases: 12.

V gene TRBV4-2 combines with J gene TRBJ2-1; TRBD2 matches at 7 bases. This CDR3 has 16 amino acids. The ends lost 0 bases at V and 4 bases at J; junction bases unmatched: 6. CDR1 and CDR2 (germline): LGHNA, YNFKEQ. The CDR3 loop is CASSQELAGDYNEQFF. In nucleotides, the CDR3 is TGTGCCAGCAGCCAAGAACTCGCGGGGGATTACAATGAGCAGTTCTTC.

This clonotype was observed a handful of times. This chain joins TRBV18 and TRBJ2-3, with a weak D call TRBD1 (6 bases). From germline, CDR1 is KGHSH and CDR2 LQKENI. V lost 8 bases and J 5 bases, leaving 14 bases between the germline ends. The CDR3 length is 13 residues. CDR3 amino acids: CASGGSRIDTQYF. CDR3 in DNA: TGTGCCAGCGGGGGCAGTCGTATAGATACGCAGTATTTT.

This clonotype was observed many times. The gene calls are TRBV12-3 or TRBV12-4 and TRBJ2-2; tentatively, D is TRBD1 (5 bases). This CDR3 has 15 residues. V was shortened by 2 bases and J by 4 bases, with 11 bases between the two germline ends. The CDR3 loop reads CASSLQGILTGELFF. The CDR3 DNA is TGTGCCAGCAGTTTACAGGGTATACTCACCGGGGAGCTGTTTTTT.

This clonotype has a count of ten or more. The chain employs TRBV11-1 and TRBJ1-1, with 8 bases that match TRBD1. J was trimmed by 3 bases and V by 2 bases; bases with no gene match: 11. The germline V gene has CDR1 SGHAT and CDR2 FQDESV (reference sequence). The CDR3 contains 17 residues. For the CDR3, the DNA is TGTGCCAGCAGCTTACATACCGGGACAGGAGCGGACACTGAAGCTTTCTTT. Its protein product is CASSLHTGTGADTEAFF.

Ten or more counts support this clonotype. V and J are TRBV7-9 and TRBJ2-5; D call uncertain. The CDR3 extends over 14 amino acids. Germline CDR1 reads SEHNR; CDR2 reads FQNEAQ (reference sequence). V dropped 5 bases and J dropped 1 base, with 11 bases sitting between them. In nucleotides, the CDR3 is TGTGCCAGCAGCCCCCTTGGGGTCCAAGAGACCCAGTACTTC. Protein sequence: CASSPLGVQETQYF.

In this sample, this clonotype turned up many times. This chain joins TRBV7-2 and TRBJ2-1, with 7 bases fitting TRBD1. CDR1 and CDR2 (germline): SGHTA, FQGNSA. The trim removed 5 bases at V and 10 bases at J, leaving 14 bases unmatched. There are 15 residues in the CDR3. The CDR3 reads CASSRQQGRRGEQFF. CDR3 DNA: TGTGCCAGCAGCAGGCAACAGGGGCGACGGGGCGAGCAGTTCTTC.

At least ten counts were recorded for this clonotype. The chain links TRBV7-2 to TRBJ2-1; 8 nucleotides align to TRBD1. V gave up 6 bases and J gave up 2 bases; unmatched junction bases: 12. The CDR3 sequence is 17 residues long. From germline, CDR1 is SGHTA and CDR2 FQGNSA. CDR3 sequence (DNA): TGTGCCAGCAGTTCTGACCATAGCAGGGGGCCCTACAATGAGCAGTTCTTC. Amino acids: CASSSDHSRGPYNEQFF.

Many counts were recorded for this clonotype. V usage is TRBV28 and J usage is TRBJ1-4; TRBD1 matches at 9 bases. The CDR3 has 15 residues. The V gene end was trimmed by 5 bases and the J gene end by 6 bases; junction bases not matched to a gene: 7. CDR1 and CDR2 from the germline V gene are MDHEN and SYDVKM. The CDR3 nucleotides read TGTGCCAGCAGTCCGGCCGGGACAGGGTATGAAAAACTGTTTTTT. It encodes CASSPAGTGYEKLFF.

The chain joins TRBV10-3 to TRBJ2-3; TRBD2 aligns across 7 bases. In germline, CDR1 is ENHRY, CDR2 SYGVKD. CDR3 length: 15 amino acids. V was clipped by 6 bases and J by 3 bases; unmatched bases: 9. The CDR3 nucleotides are TGTGCCATCAGCTATACATGGGGGGGTACAGATACGCAGTATTTT. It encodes CAISYTWGGTDTQYF.

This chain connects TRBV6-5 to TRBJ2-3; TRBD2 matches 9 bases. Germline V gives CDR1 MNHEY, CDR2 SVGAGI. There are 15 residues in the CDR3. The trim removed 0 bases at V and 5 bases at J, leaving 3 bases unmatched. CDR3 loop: CASSYSAGGGDTQYF. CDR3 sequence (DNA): TGTGCCAGCAGTTACTCAGCGGGGGGAGGAGATACGCAGTATTTT.